This TCR beta chain was recorded in a study of metastatic and nonmetastatic thyroid tumors. Study-wide context: Both malignant and benign thyroid patients supplied peripheral blood and tumor or nodule tissue samples, across which the repertoires of these patients were then compared. General observations from the study: The reported finding was significantly higher TCR beta diversity in malignant thyroid tumors relative to benign nodules, in blood and tumor.

Germline CDR1 reads SGHRS; CDR2 reads YFSETQ. There are 13 residues in the CDR3. The V gene lost 7 bases and the J gene lost 0 bases, with 5 bases spanning the gap. Thyroid surgery had not been preceded by any treatment in any patient. About this clone itself: Its target is unknown.

In the study's own analysis: Clinicopathological groups of papillary thyroid cancer showed CDR3 differences that were used to build a distant-metastasis classifier. TCRdb reanalyzed the PCR reads with MiXCR. The V and J calls shown here were made by TCRdb, not taken from the authors' results. The top ten hold roughly 13% of the sample, which has 55,000 to 75,000 clones, around 18% seen once. Input material: blood. The chain employs TRBV5-1 and TRBJ2-6; unclear D gene. The source of this sequence is a female donor with papillary thyroid cancer or a benign thyroid nodule (not recorded which). Some clones in this sample may be carry-over from other donors' samples. This CDR3 is CASGISGANVLTF. The CDR3 DNA reads TGCGCCAGCGGGATCTCTGGGGCCAACGTCCTGACTTTC.